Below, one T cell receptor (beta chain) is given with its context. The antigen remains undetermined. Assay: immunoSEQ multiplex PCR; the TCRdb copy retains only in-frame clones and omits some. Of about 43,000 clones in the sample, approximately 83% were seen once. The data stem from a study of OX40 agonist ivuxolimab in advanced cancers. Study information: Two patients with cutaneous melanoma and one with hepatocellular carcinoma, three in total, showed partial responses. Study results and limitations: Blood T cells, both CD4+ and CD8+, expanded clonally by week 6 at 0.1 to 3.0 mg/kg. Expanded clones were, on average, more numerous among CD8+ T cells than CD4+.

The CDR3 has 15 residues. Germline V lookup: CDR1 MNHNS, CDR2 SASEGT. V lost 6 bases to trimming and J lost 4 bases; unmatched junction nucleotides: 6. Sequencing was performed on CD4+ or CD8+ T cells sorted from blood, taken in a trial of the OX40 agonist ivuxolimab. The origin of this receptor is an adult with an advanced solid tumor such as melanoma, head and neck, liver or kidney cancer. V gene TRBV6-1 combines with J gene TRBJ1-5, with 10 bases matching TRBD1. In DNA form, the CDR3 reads TGTGCCAGCAGCCTAAGGACAGGGGGGAATCAGCCCCAGCATTTT. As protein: CASSLRTGGNQPQHF.